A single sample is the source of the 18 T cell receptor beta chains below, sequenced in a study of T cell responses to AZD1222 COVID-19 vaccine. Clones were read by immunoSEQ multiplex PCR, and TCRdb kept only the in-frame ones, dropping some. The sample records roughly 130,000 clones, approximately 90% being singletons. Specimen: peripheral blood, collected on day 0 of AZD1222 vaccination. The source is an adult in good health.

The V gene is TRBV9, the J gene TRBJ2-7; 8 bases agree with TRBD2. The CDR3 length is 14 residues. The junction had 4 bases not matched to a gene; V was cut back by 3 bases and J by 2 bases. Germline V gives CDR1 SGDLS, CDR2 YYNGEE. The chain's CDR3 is CASSAGGDTYEQYF. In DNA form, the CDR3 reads TGTGCCAGCAGCGCCGGGGGGGACACCTACGAGCAGTACTTC.

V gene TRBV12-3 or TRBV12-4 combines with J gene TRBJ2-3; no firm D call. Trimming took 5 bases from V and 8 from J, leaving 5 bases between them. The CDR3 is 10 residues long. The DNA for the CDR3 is TGTGCCAGCAGTGGTGGTACGCAGTATTTT. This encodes CASSGGTQYF.

CDR3 coding DNA: TGCGCCAGCAGTGAGTTAAAAACAGGGGATCCCCGGGGGAATGAGCAGTTCTTC. Translation: CASSELKTGDPRGNEQFF. The chain is built from TRBV10-2 and TRBJ2-1; D is possibly TRBD1 (7 bases). V lost 1 base, J lost 7 bases, and 23 bases lay in between. Germline CDR1 is WSHSY and CDR2 is SAAADI. The CDR3 is made up of 18 amino acids.

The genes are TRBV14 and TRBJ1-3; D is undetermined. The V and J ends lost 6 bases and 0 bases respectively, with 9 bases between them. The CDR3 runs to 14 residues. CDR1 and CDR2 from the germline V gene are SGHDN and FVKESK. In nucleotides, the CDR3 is TGTGCCAGCAGGAACGAAATCTCTGGAAACACCATATATTTT. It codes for CASRNEISGNTIYF. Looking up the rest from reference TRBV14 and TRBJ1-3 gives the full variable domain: EAGVTQFPSHSVIEKGQTVTLRCDPISGHDNLYWYRRVMGKEIKFLLHFVKESKQDESGMPNNRFLAERTGGTYSTLKVQPAELEDSGVYFCASRNEISGNTIYFGEGSWLTVV.

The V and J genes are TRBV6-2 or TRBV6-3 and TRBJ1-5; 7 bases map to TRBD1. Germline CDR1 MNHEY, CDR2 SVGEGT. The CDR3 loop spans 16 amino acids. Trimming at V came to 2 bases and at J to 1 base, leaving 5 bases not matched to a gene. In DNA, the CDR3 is TGTGCCAGCAGTTACGGAAGGGGGCCCAGCAATCAGCCCCAGCATTTT. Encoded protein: CASSYGRGPSNQPQHF.

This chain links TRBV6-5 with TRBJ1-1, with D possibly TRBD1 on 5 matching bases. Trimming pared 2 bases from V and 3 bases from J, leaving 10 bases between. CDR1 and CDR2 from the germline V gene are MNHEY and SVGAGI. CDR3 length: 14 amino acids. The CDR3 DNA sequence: TGTGCCAGCAGTTACGGGGGGGTTGACACTGAAGCTTTCTTT. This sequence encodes CASSYGGVDTEAFF.

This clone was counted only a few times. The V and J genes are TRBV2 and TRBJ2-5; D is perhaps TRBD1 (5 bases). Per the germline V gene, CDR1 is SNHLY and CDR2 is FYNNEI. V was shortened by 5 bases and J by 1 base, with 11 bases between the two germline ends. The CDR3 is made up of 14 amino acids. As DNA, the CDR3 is TGTGCCAGCAGTTATGGACACCTCCAAGAGACCCAGTACTTC. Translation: CASSYGHLQETQYF. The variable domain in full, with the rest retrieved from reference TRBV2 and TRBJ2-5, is EPEVTQTPSHQVTQMGQEVILRCVPISNHLYFYWYRQILGQKVEFLVSFYNNEISEKSEIFDDQFSVERPDGSNFTLKIRSTKLEDSAMYFCASSYGHLQETQYFGPGTRLLVL.

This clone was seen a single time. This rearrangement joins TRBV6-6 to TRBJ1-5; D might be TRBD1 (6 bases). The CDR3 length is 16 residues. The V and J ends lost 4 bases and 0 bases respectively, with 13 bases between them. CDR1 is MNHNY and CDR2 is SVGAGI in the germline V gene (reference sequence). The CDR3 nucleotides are TGTGCCAGCAGTTCTGTGTGGGGGCCTAGCAATCAGCCCCAGCATTTT. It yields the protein CASSSVWGPSNQPQHF.

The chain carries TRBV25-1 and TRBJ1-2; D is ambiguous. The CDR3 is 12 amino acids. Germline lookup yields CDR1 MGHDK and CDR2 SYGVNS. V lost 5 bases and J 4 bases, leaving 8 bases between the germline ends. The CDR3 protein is CASSSSGYGYTF. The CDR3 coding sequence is TGTGCCAGCAGTTCATCGGGCTATGGCTACACCTTC.

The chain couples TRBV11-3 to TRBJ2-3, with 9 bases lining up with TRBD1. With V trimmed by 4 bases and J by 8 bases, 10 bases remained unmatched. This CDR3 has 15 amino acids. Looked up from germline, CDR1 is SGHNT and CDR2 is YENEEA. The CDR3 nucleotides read TGTGCCAGCAGCTCGGGACAGGGCACAGGATTTACGCAGTATTTT. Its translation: CASSSGQGTGFTQYF.

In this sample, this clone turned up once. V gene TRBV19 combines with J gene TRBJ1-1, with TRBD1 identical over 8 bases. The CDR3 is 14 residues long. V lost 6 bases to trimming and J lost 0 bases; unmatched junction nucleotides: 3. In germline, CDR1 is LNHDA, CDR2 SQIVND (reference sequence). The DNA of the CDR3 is TGTGCCAGTAGGTCGACAGGGGTGAACACTGAAGCTTTCTTT. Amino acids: CASRSTGVNTEAFF. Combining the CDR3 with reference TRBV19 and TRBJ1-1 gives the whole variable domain DGGITQSPKYLFRKEGQNVTLSCEQNLNHDAMYWYRQDPGQGLRLIYYSQIVNDFQKGDIAEGYSVSREKKESFPLTVTSAQKNPTAFYLCASRSTGVNTEAFFGQGTRLTVV.

CDR3 nucleotides: TGCAGCGTTGCGACAGGGCGAAGCTCCTACGAGCAGTACTTC. It codes for CSVATGRSSYEQYF. The chain uses TRBV29-1 and TRBJ2-7; 7 bases are shared with TRBD1. Germline V gives CDR1 SQVTM, CDR2 ANQGSEA. The V segment lost 4 bases and the J segment 0 bases; nucleotides outside the gene matches: 6. The CDR3 runs 14 residues.

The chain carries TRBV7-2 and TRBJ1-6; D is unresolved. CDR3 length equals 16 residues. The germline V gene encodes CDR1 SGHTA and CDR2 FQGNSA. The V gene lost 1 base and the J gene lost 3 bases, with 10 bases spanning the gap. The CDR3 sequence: CASSLEARVYNSPLHF. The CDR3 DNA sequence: TGTGCCAGCAGCTTAGAAGCCCGCGTCTATAATTCACCCCTCCACTTT.

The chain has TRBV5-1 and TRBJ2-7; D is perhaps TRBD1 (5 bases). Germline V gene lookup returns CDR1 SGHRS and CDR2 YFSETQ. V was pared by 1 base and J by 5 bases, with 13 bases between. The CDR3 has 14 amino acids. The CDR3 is CASSLLGHLNEQYF. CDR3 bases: TGCGCCAGCAGCTTGCTGGGGCACTTAAACGAGCAGTACTTC.

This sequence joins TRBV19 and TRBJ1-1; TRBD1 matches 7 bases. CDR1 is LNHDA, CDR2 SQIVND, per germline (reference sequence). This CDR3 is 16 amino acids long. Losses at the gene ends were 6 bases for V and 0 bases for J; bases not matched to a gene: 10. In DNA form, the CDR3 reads TGTGCCAGTAGCAGCAGACAGGGTGGTATGAACACTGAAGCTTTCTTT. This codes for CASSSRQGGMNTEAFF.

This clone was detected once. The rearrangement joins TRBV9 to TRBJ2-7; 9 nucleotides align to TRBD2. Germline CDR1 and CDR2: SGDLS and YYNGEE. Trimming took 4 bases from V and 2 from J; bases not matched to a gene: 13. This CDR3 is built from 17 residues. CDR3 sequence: CASSPPRASGTTYEQYF. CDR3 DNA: TGTGCCAGCAGCCCTCCCCGGGCTAGCGGGACTACCTACGAGCAGTACTTC.

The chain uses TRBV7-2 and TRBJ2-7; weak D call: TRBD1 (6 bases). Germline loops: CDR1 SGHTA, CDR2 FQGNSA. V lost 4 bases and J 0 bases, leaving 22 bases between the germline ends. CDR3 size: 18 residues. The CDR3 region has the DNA TGTGCCAGCAGCTCGTACCTTTTCCGGGACACCTCCTCCTACGAGCAGTACTTC. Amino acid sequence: CASSSYLFRDTSSYEQYF.

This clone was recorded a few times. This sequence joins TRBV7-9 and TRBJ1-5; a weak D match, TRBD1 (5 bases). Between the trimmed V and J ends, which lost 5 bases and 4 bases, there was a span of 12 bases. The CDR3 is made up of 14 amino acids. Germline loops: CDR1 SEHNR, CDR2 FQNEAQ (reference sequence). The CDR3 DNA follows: TGTGCCAGCAGCCCCCGGGGGGAGAATCAGCCCCAGCATTTT. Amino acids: CASSPRGENQPQHF.